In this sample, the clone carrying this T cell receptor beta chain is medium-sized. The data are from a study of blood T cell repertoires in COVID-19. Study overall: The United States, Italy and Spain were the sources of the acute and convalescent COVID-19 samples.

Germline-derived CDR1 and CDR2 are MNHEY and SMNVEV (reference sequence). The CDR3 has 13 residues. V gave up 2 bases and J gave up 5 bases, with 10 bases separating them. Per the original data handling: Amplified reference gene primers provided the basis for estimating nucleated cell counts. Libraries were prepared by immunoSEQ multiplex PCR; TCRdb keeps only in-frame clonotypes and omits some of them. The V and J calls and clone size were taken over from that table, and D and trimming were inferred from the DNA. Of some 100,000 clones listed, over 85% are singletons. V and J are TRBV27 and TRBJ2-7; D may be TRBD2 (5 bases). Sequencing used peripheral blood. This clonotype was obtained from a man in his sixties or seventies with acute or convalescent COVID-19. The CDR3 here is CASSLGGFNEQYF. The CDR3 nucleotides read TGTGCCAGCAGTTTAGGAGGTTTCAACGAGCAGTACTTC.